The 29 T cell receptor beta chains below were found in one sample sequenced in a study of blood T cell repertoires in COVID-19. TCRdb keeps only in-frame clones here, not all; method: immunoSEQ multiplex PCR. This sample has some 250,000 clones; roughly 90% occur once, and the top ten carry roughly 5.8%. Sequencing used peripheral blood. The receptor set was obtained from a man in his fifties or sixties with acute or convalescent COVID-19.

The sample holds one count of this clone. The rearrangement links TRBV21-1 to TRBJ2-3; the listed D gene, TRBD2, was not tested against the DNA. TRBV21-1 is recorded as a pseudogene. This CDR3 spans 15 amino acids. The CDR3 loop reads CASSTTSGRAHPQYF. The CDR3 DNA sequence: TGTGCCAGCAGCACAACTAGCGGGAGGGCCCACCCGCAGTATTTT.

CDR3 in DNA: TGTGCCTGGAGTCGGTCGTACACTGAAGCTTTCTTT. Translated: CAWSRSYTEAFF. This sequence joins TRBV30 and TRBJ1-1, with D unclear. V was cut by 2 bases and J by 3 bases, with 7 bases left in between. Germline loops: CDR1 GTSNPN, CDR2 SVGIG (reference sequence). The CDR3 is 12 amino acids.

The J gene is TRBJ2-1, the V gene TRBV12-2; the table's D gene call, TRBD2, was not cross checked with the DNA. TRBV12-2 is assigned pseudogene status. The CDR3 is made up of 16 amino acids. In DNA, the CDR3 is TGTGCAAGTCGTCCCCCCCAGCGGCCCTCCTACAATGAGCAGTTCTTC. Its protein is CASRPPQRPSYNEQFF.

The CDR3 region has the DNA TGTGCCAGCAGTTACCGGACAGGGGACTATGGCTACACCTTC. It is translated as CASSYRTGDYGYTF. The V gene is TRBV6-5, the J gene TRBJ1-2, with TRBD1 matching over 9 bases. Germline loops: CDR1 MNHEY, CDR2 SVGAGI. J gave up 3 bases and V 2 bases, and 1 base lay outside the gene matches. The CDR3 is 14 residues long.

The gene calls are TRBV7-9 and TRBJ2-2, with D possibly TRBD1 on 6 matching bases. Per the germline V gene, CDR1 is SEHNR and CDR2 is FQNEAQ (reference sequence). V was shortened by 3 bases and J by 6 bases, with 17 bases between the two germline ends. This CDR3 has 16 amino acids. The chain's CDR3 is CASSFGSGDAPGELFF. As DNA, the CDR3 is TGTGCCAGCAGCTTCGGGTCAGGGGACGCCCCCGGGGAGCTGTTTTTT.

The V gene is TRBV7-8, the J gene TRBJ1-4, with 10 nucleotides matching TRBD1. The CDR3 is 16 amino acids. J was trimmed by 8 bases and V by 4 bases; bases with no gene match: 10. CDR1 and CDR2 from the germline V gene are SGHVS and FQNEAQ. Here the CDR3 DNA reads TGTGCCAGCAGCTCAAGCGCGTCGGACAGGGGGGAAAAACTGTTTTTT. It codes for CASSSSASDRGEKLFF.

The chain has TRBV5-1 and TRBJ1-1, with TRBD1 identical over 7 bases. With 4 bases clipped from V and 6 bases from J, the junction kept 15 bases outside the gene matches. From germline, CDR1 is SGHRS and CDR2 YFSETQ. The CDR3 covers 16 residues. In DNA form, the CDR3 reads TGCGCCAGCAGCCCGCTACAGACAGGGCCCGCGGCTGAAGCTTTCTTT. Amino acid sequence: CASSPLQTGPAAEAFF.

The CDR3, as DNA: TGTGCCAGCAGCACCGGGACAGCGTCCACAGATACGCAGTATTTT. Amino acids: CASSTGTASTDTQYF. This chain connects TRBV5-4 to TRBJ2-3; 7 nucleotides line up with TRBD1. The J segment lost 2 bases and the V segment lost 4 bases, leaving 7 bases of the junction unmatched. Germline V CDR1 and CDR2: SGHNT, YYREEE (reference sequence). The CDR3 sequence is 15 residues long.

The chain joins TRBV9 to TRBJ2-2; possible D gene TRBD1, 6 bases. The CDR3 covers 18 residues. Trimming shortened V by 3 bases and J by 8 bases, and 26 bases separated the two germline ends. Germline CDR1 reads SGDLS; CDR2 reads YYNGEE. This CDR3 reads CASSAQSLGQSVYGELFF. In nucleotides, the CDR3 is TGTGCCAGCAGCGCACAATCTCTTGGACAGTCCGTTTATGGGGAGCTGTTTTTT.

The rearrangement links TRBV7-8 to TRBJ1-1; 8 nucleotides align to TRBD1. The trim removed 5 bases at V and 4 bases at J, leaving 9 bases unmatched. Looked up from germline, CDR1 is SGHVS and CDR2 is FQNEAQ. The length of the CDR3 is 15 residues. The CDR3 spells CASSATGVMGTEAFF. DNA of the CDR3: TGTGCCAGCAGCGCGACAGGGGTAATGGGCACTGAAGCTTTCTTT.

V gene TRBV27 combines with J gene TRBJ1-1; possibly TRBD1 for D (5 bases). Germline V gene lookup returns CDR1 MNHEY and CDR2 SMNVEV (reference sequence). There are 14 residues in the CDR3. V lost 0 bases and J lost 11, with 16 bases in between. The CDR3 DNA follows: TGTGCCAGCAGTTTATCTGGGGGGATCTTACACGCTTTCTTT. Protein: CASSLSGGILHAFF.

This chain joins TRBV29-1 and TRBJ2-1; TRBD2 aligns across 7 bases. This CDR3 is 13 amino acids long. The junction had 7 bases not matched to a gene; V was cut back by 4 bases and J by 7 bases. The germline V gene has CDR1 SQVTM and CDR2 ANQGSEA. In DNA form, the CDR3 reads TGCAGCGTTGGGCGGGAGCCAGGGAATGAGCAGTTCTTC. Translating gives CSVGREPGNEQFF.

The chain combines TRBV4-3 with TRBJ2-1, with 8 nucleotides matching TRBD1. V shed 1 base, J shed 6 bases, and the junction held 8 bases outside the gene matches. Germline CDR1 reads LGHNA; CDR2 reads YSLEER. This CDR3 comprises 16 residues. Here the CDR3 DNA reads TGCGCCAGCAGCCAAGGCATGGGACAGGATGGCAATGAGCAGTTCTTC. Translation: CASSQGMGQDGNEQFF.

By its share, this clone is medium-sized. This chain links TRBV2 with TRBJ1-1, with a weak D call TRBD1 (5 bases). V lost 5 bases and J 1 base, leaving 20 bases between the germline ends. Germline assignment: CDR1 SNHLY and CDR2 FYNNEI. The CDR3 length is 17 residues. CDR3 nucleotides: TGTGCCAGCAGTATCGTCCCCTCCATAGGACAGAACACTGAAGCTTTCTTT. Its protein product is CASSIVPSIGQNTEAFF.

This chain connects TRBV4-1 to TRBJ1-2, with D maybe TRBD1 (5 bases). V dropped 3 bases and J dropped 3 bases, with 8 bases sitting between them. The V gene's germline CDR1 is MGHRA and CDR2 YSYEKL. CDR3 length: 13 amino acids. CDR3 protein: CASSQETDYGYTF. In nucleotides, the CDR3 is TGCGCCAGCAGCCAGGAGACAGACTATGGCTACACCTTC.

The chain couples TRBV15 to TRBJ2-7; D unresolved. V shed 0 bases and J shed 2 bases, with 11 bases lying between them. The length of the CDR3 is 15 residues. Germline V gene lookup returns CDR1 LNHNV and CDR2 YYDKDF (reference sequence). The CDR3 DNA is TGTGCCACCAGCAGAGATCAGGCCCGCACCTACGAGCAGTACTTC. Residues: CATSRDQARTYEQYF.

J is TRBJ1-1 and V is TRBV3-1 (or the pseudogene TRBV3-2); D call uncertain. The CDR3 loop spans 14 amino acids. V was trimmed by 5 bases and J by 1 base, leaving 11 bases between them. The germline V gene encodes CDR1 LGHDT and CDR2 YNNKEL (reference sequence). The CDR3 loop is CASSYRGKNTEAFF. Written as DNA, the CDR3 is TGTGCCAGCAGCTACCGAGGGAAGAACACTGAAGCTTTCTTT.

This clone was picked up one time. V usage is TRBV11-3 and J usage is TRBJ2-7; TRBD1 matches 9 bases. J gave up 3 bases and V 5 bases, and 8 bases lay outside the gene matches. CDR3 length: 15 residues. Germline CDR1 is SGHNT and CDR2 is YENEEA. In DNA form, the CDR3 reads TGTGCCAGCAGCCCCTCCGGGACAGGGTTCTACGAGCAGTACTTC. Amino acid sequence: CASSPSGTGFYEQYF.

The chain employs TRBV5-4 and TRBJ2-7; 8 bases are shared with TRBD1. With V trimmed by 4 bases and J by 3 bases, 6 bases remained unmatched. The CDR3 is 14 amino acids. Germline V gene data show CDR1 as SGHNT and CDR2 as YYREEE (reference sequence). CDR3 nucleotides: TGTGCCAGCAGCCAGGGACAGGTCCACTACGAGCAGTACTTC. This encodes CASSQGQVHYEQYF.

This chain links TRBV10-2 with TRBJ2-5, with D perhaps matching TRBD1 (5 bases). This CDR3 contains 14 residues. Germline assignment: CDR1 WSHSY and CDR2 SAAADI. V was cut by 4 bases and J by 1 base, with 10 bases left in between. CDR3 DNA sequence: TGCGCCAGCAGTGCCAGGGCAGCCCAAGAGACCCAGTACTTC. Its protein is CASSARAAQETQYF.

The chain links TRBV27 to TRBJ2-2, with 8 bases that match TRBD1. Germline V gene sequence: CDR1 MNHEY, CDR2 SMNVEV (reference sequence). Trimming cost V 4 bases and J 7 bases; bases outside gene matches: 8. The CDR3 contains 15 residues. The CDR3 loop reads CASSSQGVVVGELFF. CDR3 coding DNA: TGTGCCAGCAGTTCACAGGGGGTCGTCGTCGGGGAGCTGTTTTTT.

This clone appeared once. The chain has TRBV5-1 and TRBJ2-1; 7 positions match TRBD2. V gave up 4 bases and J gave up 5 bases; unmatched junction bases: 12. Germline assignment: CDR1 SGHRS and CDR2 YFSETQ. CDR3 length: 16 residues. The CDR3 sequence: CASSPAVGGSDNEQFF. In DNA form, the CDR3 reads TGCGCCAGCAGCCCGGCGGTTGGCGGGAGCGACAATGAGCAGTTCTTC.

The J gene is TRBJ2-3, the V gene TRBV7-6; weak D call: TRBD1 (5 bases). V was cut by 5 bases and J by 4 bases, with 19 bases left in between. The CDR3 loop spans 16 amino acids. The V gene's germline CDR1 is SGHVS and CDR2 FNYEAQ. CDR3 protein: CASSRSSQGSADTQYF. The CDR3 DNA sequence: TGTGCCAGCAGCCGGAGCAGCCAGGGAAGCGCAGATACGCAGTATTTT.

This sequence joins TRBV2 and TRBJ1-5; D unresolved. Trimming shortened V by 6 bases and J by 1 base, and 7 bases separated the two germline ends. CDR1 is SNHLY, CDR2 FYNNEI, per germline. There are 13 residues in the CDR3. The CDR3 reads CASRGFSNQPQHF. Here the CDR3 DNA reads TGTGCCAGCAGGGGCTTCAGCAATCAGCCCCAGCATTTT.

The chain carries TRBV21-1 and TRBJ2-1; TRBD1 was called by the table and not checked on the DNA. TRBV21-1 is an annotated pseudogene. The CDR3 is 17 amino acids. DNA for the CDR3: TGTGCCAGCATCGCCGGGACAGGGGCACCCTCCTACAATGAGCAGTTCTTC. Protein sequence: CASIAGTGAPSYNEQFF.

The chain carries TRBV29-1 and TRBJ2-7; 7 bases line up with TRBD2. CDR3 length equals 14 residues. The J segment lost 2 bases and the V segment lost 5 bases, leaving 9 bases of the junction unmatched. CDR1 is SQVTM, CDR2 ANQGSEA, per germline. CDR3 sequence: CSVLGAGAAYEQYF. Written as DNA, the CDR3 is TGCAGCGTTCTCGGGGCGGGAGCCGCCTACGAGCAGTACTTC.

CDR3 DNA: TGTGCCAGCAGCCAAAGGACAGGGGGGAAAGAGACCCAGTACTTC. As protein: CASSQRTGGKETQYF. The gene calls are TRBV3-1 (or the pseudogene TRBV3-2) and TRBJ2-5; TRBD1 matches 10 bases. The CDR3 is 15 residues long. Germline V gene data show CDR1 as LGHDT and CDR2 as YNNKEL (reference sequence). Trimming took 2 bases from V and 3 from J; bases not matched to a gene: 3.

The chain is built from TRBV11-2 and TRBJ2-5, with 7 nucleotides matching TRBD2. The CDR3 extends over 14 amino acids. The germline V gene has CDR1 SGHAT and CDR2 FQNNGV. The junction had 7 bases not matched to a gene; V was cut back by 4 bases and J by 5 bases. DNA for the CDR3: TGTGCCAGCAGCTACAGACTAGCTTGGGAGACCCAGTACTTC. Translated, it gives CASSYRLAWETQYF. The full variable domain, its missing parts supplied by reference TRBV11-2 and TRBJ2-5, is EAGVAQSPRYKIIEKRQSVAFWCNPISGHATLYWYQQILGQGPKLLIQFQNNGVVDDSQLPKDRFSAERLKGVDSTLKIQPAKLEDSAVYLCASSYRLAWETQYFGPGTRLLVL.

This chain links TRBV24-1 with TRBJ2-5; 10 bases line up with TRBD1. Germline CDR1 and CDR2: KGHDR and SFDVKD. The CDR3 runs 14 residues. With V trimmed by 3 bases and J by 4 bases, 1 base remained unmatched. The CDR3 is CATSDRDRGETQYF. CDR3 sequence (DNA): TGTGCCACCAGTGATCGGGACAGGGGAGAGACCCAGTACTTC.